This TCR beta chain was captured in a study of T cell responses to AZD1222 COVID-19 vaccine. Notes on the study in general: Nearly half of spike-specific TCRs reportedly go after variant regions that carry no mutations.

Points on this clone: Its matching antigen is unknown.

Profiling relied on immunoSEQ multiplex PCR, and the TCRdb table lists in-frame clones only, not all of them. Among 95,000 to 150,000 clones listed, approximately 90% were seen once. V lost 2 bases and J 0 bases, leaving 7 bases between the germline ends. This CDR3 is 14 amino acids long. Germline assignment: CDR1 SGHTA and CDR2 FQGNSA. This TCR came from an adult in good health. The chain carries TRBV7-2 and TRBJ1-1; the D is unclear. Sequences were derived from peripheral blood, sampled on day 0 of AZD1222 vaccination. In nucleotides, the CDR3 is TGTGCCAGCAGCTTATCACAGCTGAACACTGAAGCTTTCTTT. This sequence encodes CASSLSQLNTEAFF.